The sample holds many counts of the clone carrying this T cell receptor beta chain. Its antigen is not known. MiXCR was run by TCRdb on the 5' RACE reads, yielding one entry per CDR3 protein. The sample shows about 240,000 distinct CDR3 sequences, roughly 8% of them seen only once. The CDR3 runs 16 residues. Trimming cost V 0 bases and J 6 bases; bases outside gene matches: 8. The germline V gene has CDR1 LNHNV and CDR2 YYDKDF (reference sequence). This specimen comes from a study of CD8 T cells in ankylosing spondylitis. Study-level points and caveats: A TCR beta motif made of several highly homologous variants seemed typical of ankylosing spondylitis blood.

The sequenced material came from blood, either unsorted or a sorted T cell fraction (not recorded which). The rearrangement uses TRBV15 and TRBJ2-3; 8 bases agree with TRBD2. The sequence was obtained from a female donor with ankylosing spondylitis or in good health (not recorded which). CDR3 sequence reads: CATSRDSSGRGDTQYF. CDR3 sequence (DNA): TGTGCCACCAGCAGAGATAGCAGCGGGAGAGGGGATACGCAGTATTTT.